The 13 T cell receptor beta chains presented below share a single source sample, sequenced in a study of T cells after yellow fever vaccination. One entry per CDR3 protein results from TCRdb running MiXCR on the 5' RACE reads. Among a few hundred thousand distinct CDR3 sequences listed, approximately 8% were seen once. The sample consisted of CD4+ T cells sorted from PBMCs, taken 5 days after the yellow fever booster vaccination. The receptors were sampled from a man aged 18 to 29 who received the YFV17D yellow fever vaccine.

This clonotype was recorded at least ten times. The chain is built from TRBV6-5 and TRBJ2-1, with 10 nucleotides matching TRBD2. The CDR3 length is 16 residues. V shed 4 bases and J 7 bases; nucleotides not matched to a gene: 10. Germline CDR1 and CDR2: MNHEY and SVGAGI. DNA of the CDR3: TGTGCCAGCAGTTCCCACCTAGCGGGGGTCGGGAATGAGCAGTTCTTC. This encodes CASSSHLAGVGNEQFF.

This clonotype was recorded many times. V and J are TRBV23-1 and TRBJ2-2; 7 bases fit TRBD2. TRBV23-1 carries the ORF label, with uncertain function. V was pared by 9 bases and J by 4 bases, with 32 bases of the junction left unmatched. CDR3 length: 22 residues. The CDR3 reads CARIKCPLSGRGILRGTGELFF. The CDR3, as DNA: TGCGCCAGGATTAAGTGCCCCCTTAGCGGGCGGGGGATCCTACGCGGCACCGGGGAGCTGTTTTTT.

The genes are TRBV2 and TRBJ2-3; D not resolved. V gave up 7 bases and J gave up 0 bases, with 8 bases separating them. Germline V lookup: CDR1 SNHLY, CDR2 FYNNEI. The CDR3 covers 13 residues. Written as DNA, the CDR3 is TGTGCCAGCATGGCCACTAGCACAGATACGCAGTATTTT. Protein sequence: CASMATSTDTQYF.

This clonotype was found a few times. The rearrangement uses TRBV9 and TRBJ2-2, with D possibly matching TRBD1 (6 bases). Germline V gene lookup returns CDR1 SGDLS and CDR2 YYNGEE. The CDR3 length is 15 residues. The ends were cut back, 5 bases at V and 5 bases at J, with 16 bases in the middle. CDR3 loop: CASRSSGVGTGELFF. CDR3 DNA: TGTGCCAGCAGAAGTTCAGGGGTGGGGACCGGGGAGCTGTTTTTT.

This clonotype was counted many times. The chain employs TRBV5-5 and TRBJ2-2; D gene uncertain. The CDR3 is made up of 13 amino acids. The V gene lost 0 bases and the J gene lost 4 bases, with 4 bases spanning the gap. Germline V gene lookup returns CDR1 SGHKS and CDR2 YYEKEE (reference sequence). CDR3 sequence: CASSLGGTGELFF. DNA of the CDR3: TGTGCCAGCAGCTTGGGTGGCACCGGGGAGCTGTTTTTT.

The chain couples TRBV18 to TRBJ1-5; the match to TRBD1 covers 10 bases. Trimming took 6 bases from V and 7 from J; bases not matched to a gene: 12. The germline V gene encodes CDR1 KGHSH and CDR2 LQKENI. There are 16 residues in the CDR3. In DNA, the CDR3 is TGTGCCAGCTCGGCCTCCGGGACAGGGGCGGGGCAGCCCCAGCATTTT. Protein sequence: CASSASGTGAGQPQHF.

The chain is built from TRBV3-1 and TRBJ2-3; 12 bases align to TRBD2. This CDR3 comprises 16 residues. CDR1 and CDR2 (germline): LGHDT, YNNKEL (reference sequence). J lost 4 bases, V lost 7 bases, and 9 bases had no gene match. The CDR3 is CASTPHGLAGSDTQYF. As DNA, the CDR3 is TGTGCCAGCACACCACACGGACTAGCGGGGTCAGATACGCAGTATTTT.

This clonotype was seen a few times. As DNA, the CDR3 is TGTGCCAGCAGGGACAGGGGGACCGGTGGGACTGAAGCTTTCTTT. It encodes CASRDRGTGGTEAFF. The chain recombines TRBV12-3 or TRBV12-4 with TRBJ1-1; 10 positions match TRBD1. Trimming took 6 bases from V and 5 from J; bases not matched to a gene: 9. The CDR3 sequence is 15 residues long.

The chain uses TRBV5-1 and TRBJ1-1; D is unresolved. V gave up 0 bases and J gave up 3 bases, with 9 bases separating them. This CDR3 is built from 14 residues. The germline V gene has CDR1 SGHRS and CDR2 YFSETQ. The CDR3 DNA follows: TGCGCCAGCAGCTTGGAATTCACGGACACTGAAGCTTTCTTT. Its protein is CASSLEFTDTEAFF. Full variable domain (rest looked up from reference TRBV5-1 and TRBJ1-1): KAGVTQTPRYLIKTRGQQVTLSCSPISGHRSVSWYQQTPGQGLQFLFEYFSETQRNKGNFPGRFSGRQFSNSRSEMNVSTLELGDSALYLCASSLEFTDTEAFFGQGTRLTVV.

The chain links TRBV20-1 to TRBJ2-3; 11 bases align to TRBD2. The length of the CDR3 is 16 residues. J lost 4 bases, V lost 1 base, and 7 bases had no gene match. Looked up from germline, CDR1 is DFQATT and CDR2 is SNEGSKA (reference sequence). The CDR3 region has the DNA TGCAGTGCTAGAGGGATAGCGGGGGGGCGGGCAGATACGCAGTATTTT. It yields the protein CSARGIAGGRADTQYF.

Comments on this clonotype: A much bigger clone sits one base away, suggesting this may be a read error. The rearrangement joins TRBV5-1 to TRBJ2-7; D is unclear. V gave up 4 bases and J gave up 3 bases, with 17 bases separating them. This CDR3 comprises 15 residues. Germline V CDR1 and CDR2: SGHRS, YFSETQ. The CDR3: CASSRTALGCYEQYF. In DNA form, the CDR3 reads TGCGCCAGCAGCAGGACGGCTCTTGGGTGCTACGAGCAGTACTTC.

V usage is TRBV12-3 or TRBV12-4 and J usage is TRBJ1-3; tentative D call: TRBD1 (6 bases). The V end was cut by 2 bases, the J end by 0 bases, with 8 bases between. CDR3 length equals 15 residues. Here the CDR3 DNA reads TGTGCCAGCAGTTTACAGGGGCTCTCTGGAAACACCATATATTTT. This sequence encodes CASSLQGLSGNTIYF.

This clonotype has a handful of counts. The conserved phenylalanine or tryptophan normally closing the CDR3 is absent here, so this likely arose from a read error. The chain combines TRBV20-1 with TRBJ1-2, with 7 bases identical to TRBD1. Germline V gene sequence: CDR1 DFQATT, CDR2 SNEGSKA (reference sequence). With V trimmed by 0 bases and J by 6 bases, 4 bases remained unmatched. CDR3 length: 13 amino acids. CDR3 sequence: CSARDYRGHGYTL. The CDR3 bases are TGCAGTGCTAGAGACTACAGGGGACATGGCTACACCCTC.